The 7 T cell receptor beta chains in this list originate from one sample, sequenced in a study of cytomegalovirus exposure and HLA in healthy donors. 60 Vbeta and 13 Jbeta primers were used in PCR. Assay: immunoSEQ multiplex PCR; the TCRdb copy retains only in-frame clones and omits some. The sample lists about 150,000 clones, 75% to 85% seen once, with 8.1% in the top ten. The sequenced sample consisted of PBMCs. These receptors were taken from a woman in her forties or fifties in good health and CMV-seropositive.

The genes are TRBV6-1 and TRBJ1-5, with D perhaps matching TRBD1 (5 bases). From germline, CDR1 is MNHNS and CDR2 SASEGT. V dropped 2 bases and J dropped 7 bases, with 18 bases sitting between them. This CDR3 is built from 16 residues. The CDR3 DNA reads TGTGCCAGCAGTGAACAGCCTCCTGACAGTCTACAGCCCCAGCATTTT. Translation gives CASSEQPPDSLQPQHF.

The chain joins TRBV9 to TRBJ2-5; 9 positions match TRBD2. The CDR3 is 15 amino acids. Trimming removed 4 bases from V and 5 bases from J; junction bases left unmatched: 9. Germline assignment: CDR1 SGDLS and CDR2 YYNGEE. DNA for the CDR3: TGTGCCAGCAGCCCCACAGCGGGGGGTGGGGAGACCCAGTACTTC. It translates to CASSPTAGGGETQYF.

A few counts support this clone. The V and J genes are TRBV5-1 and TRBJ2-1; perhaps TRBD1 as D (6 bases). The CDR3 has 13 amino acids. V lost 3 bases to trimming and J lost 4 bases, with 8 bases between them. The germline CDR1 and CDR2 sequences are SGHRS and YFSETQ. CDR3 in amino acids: CASSSTGYNEQFF. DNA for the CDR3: TGCGCCAGCAGCTCGACAGGTTACAATGAGCAGTTCTTC.

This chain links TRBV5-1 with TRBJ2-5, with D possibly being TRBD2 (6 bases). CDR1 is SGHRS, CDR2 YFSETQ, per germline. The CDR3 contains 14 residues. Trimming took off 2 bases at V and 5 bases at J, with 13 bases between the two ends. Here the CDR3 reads CASSLPRGMETQYF. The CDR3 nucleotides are TGCGCCAGCAGCTTACCTCGGGGGATGGAGACCCAGTACTTC.

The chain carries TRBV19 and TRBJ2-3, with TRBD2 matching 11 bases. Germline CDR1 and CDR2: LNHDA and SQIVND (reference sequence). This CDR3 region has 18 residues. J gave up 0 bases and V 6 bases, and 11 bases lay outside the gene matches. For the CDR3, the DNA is TGTGCCAGTAGCCGCGGACTAGCGGGCGTGTCTAGCACAGATACGCAGTATTTT. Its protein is CASSRGLAGVSSTDTQYF.

CDR3 DNA sequence: TGTGCCAGCAGCTCCTTTAGAGATACGCAGTATTTT. Protein: CASSSFRDTQYF. The chain uses TRBV11-3 and TRBJ2-3; D remains unclear. Germline V CDR1 and CDR2: SGHNT, YENEEA. V shed 4 bases and J shed 5 bases, with 7 bases lying between them. This CDR3 spans 12 amino acids.

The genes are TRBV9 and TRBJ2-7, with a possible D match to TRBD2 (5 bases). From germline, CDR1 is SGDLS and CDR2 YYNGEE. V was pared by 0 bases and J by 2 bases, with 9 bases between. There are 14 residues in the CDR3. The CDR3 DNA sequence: TGTGCCAGCAGCGTAGGTGGGAGTACCTACGAGCAGTACTTC. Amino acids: CASSVGGSTYEQYF. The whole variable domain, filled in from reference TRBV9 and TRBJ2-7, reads DSGVTQTPKHLITATGQRVTLRCSPRSGDLSVYWYQQSLDQGLQFLIQYYNGEERAKGNILERFSAQQFPDLHSELNLSSLELGDSALYFCASSVGGSTYEQYFGPGTRLTVT.